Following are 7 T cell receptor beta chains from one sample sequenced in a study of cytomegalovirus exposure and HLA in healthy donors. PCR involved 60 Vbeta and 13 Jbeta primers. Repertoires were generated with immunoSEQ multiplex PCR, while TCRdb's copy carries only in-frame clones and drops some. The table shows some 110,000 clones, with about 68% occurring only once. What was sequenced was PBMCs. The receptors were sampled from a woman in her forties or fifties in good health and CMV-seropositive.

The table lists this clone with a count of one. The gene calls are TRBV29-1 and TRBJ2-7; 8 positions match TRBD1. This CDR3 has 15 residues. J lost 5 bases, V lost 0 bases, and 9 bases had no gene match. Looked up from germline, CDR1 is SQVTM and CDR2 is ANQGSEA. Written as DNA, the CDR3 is TGCAGCGTTGAAGATCGCTACAGGGGGATCAACGAGCAGTACTTC. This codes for CSVEDRYRGINEQYF.

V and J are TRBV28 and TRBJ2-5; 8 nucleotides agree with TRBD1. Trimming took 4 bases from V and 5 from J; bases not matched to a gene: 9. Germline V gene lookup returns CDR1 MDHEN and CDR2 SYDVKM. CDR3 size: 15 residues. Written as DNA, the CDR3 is TGTGCCAGCAGTTCGAAGGACAGGGTAAGGGAGACCCAGTACTTC. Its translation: CASSSKDRVRETQYF.

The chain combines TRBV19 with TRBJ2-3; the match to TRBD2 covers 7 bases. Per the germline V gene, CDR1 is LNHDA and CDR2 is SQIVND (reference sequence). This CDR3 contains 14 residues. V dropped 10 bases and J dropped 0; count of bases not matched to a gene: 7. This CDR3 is CATRSGPSTDTQYF. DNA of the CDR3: TGTGCCACCCGTAGCGGGCCTAGCACAGATACGCAGTATTTT.

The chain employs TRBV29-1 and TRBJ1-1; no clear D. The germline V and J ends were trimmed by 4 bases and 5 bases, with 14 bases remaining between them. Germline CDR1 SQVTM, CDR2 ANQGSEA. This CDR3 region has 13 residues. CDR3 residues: CSVGLREGTEAFF. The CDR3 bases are TGCAGCGTTGGACTCCGGGAAGGGACTGAAGCTTTCTTT.

CDR3 DNA: TGTGCCAGCAGTTTAGGACTAGGGACCTACAATGAGCAGTTCTTC. It yields the protein CASSLGLGTYNEQFF. This sequence joins TRBV27 and TRBJ2-1, with 7 positions matching TRBD2. The germline V gene encodes CDR1 MNHEY and CDR2 SMNVEV (reference sequence). With V trimmed by 2 bases and J by 2 bases, 3 bases remained unmatched. The CDR3 has 15 residues.

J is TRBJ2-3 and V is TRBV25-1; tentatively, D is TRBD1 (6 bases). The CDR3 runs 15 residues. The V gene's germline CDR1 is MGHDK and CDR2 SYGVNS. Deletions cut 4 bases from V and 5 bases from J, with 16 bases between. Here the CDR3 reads CASSGPHRVGDTQYF. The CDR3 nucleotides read TGTGCCAGCAGTGGCCCCCACAGGGTGGGAGATACGCAGTATTTT.

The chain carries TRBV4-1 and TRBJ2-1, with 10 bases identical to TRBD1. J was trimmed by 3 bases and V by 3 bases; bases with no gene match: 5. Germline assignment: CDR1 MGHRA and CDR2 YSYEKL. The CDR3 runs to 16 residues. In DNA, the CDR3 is TGCGCCAGCAGCCACCCCGGGACAGGGGACTACAATGAGCAGTTCTTC. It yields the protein CASSHPGTGDYNEQFF.